This TCR beta chain was sequenced for a study of somatic mutations in cytotoxic T cells in rheumatoid arthritis. In the study overall: Patient blood, approximately 30 ml in EDTA, was obtained immediately after diagnosis and prior to the start of any treatment. Study-wide results and limits: CD8+ T cells showed clonality that did not differ significantly between patients with rheumatoid arthritis and age-matched healthy controls. Unidentified antigens were the targets of the expanded CD8+ clones. The modest underrepresentation of TRBV07 observed in rheumatoid arthritis patients was not subjected to multiple-comparison adjustment.

Profiling relied on immunoSEQ multiplex PCR, and the TCRdb table lists in-frame clones only, not all of them. The repertoire holds 20,000 to 25,000 clones, about four fifths seen once, with about 11% in the top ten. V shed 0 bases and J shed 1 base, with 8 bases lying between them. CDR1 and CDR2 (germline): SEHNR, FQNEAQ (reference sequence). The length of the CDR3 is 15 residues. Remarks on this clone: Antigen specificity is unknown.

The chain joins TRBV7-9 to TRBJ2-3; either TRBD1 or TRBD2 may supply D (6 bases each). The TCR sequence derives from an adult with rheumatoid arthritis. The sequencing sample was made of CD8+ T cells sorted from blood. The CDR3 sequence is CASSLAGGRTDTQYF. The CDR3 DNA reads TGTGCCAGCAGCTTAGCGGGGGGCCGCACAGATACGCAGTATTTT.